One and the same sample provided the 8 T cell receptor beta chains below, sequenced in a study of blood T cell repertoires in COVID-19. Data came from immunoSEQ multiplex PCR; TCRdb stores just in-frame clones and leaves some out. The table lists approximately 300,000 clones, about 90% of them singletons. Source material: peripheral blood. The receptors were sampled from a woman in her forties or fifties who had recovered from COVID-19.

This rearrangement joins TRBV28 to TRBJ1-5, with TRBD1 identical over 8 bases. V lost 8 bases, J lost 2 bases, and 8 bases stayed unmatched. The germline gives CDR1 MDHEN, CDR2 SYDVKM. This CDR3 has 15 amino acids. The DNA of the CDR3 is TGTGCCAGCCGCACAGGGGGTAGGCGCAATCAGCCCCAGCATTTT. Its protein product is CASRTGGRRNQPQHF.

This rearrangement joins TRBV6-5 to TRBJ1-1; 8 bases are a match to TRBD1. The germline gives CDR1 MNHEY, CDR2 SVGAGI. The V segment lost 2 bases and the J segment 6 bases; nucleotides outside the gene matches: 8. CDR3 length equals 15 residues. CDR3 coding DNA: TGTGCCAGCAGTTACAGCCCGCGACAGGGGTCTGAAGCTTTCTTT. Its translation is CASSYSPRQGSEAFF.

This clone was counted once. CDR3 amino acids: CASSLATDYNSPLHF. The CDR3 DNA reads TGCGCCAGCAGCTTGGCTACCGACTATAATTCACCCCTCCACTTT. The J gene is TRBJ1-6, the V gene TRBV5-1; no definite D call. V lost 0 bases and J 3 bases, leaving 7 bases between the germline ends. Germline V CDR1 and CDR2: SGHRS, YFSETQ. This CDR3 contains 15 residues. Drawing the rest from reference TRBV5-1 and TRBJ1-6, the complete variable domain is KAGVTQTPRYLIKTRGQQVTLSCSPISGHRSVSWYQQTPGQGLQFLFEYFSETQRNKGNFPGRFSGRQFSNSRSEMNVSTLELGDSALYLCASSLATDYNSPLHFGNGTRLTVT.

V and J are TRBV7-9 and TRBJ1-2; tentatively, D is TRBD1 (5 bases). Trimming took off 5 bases at V and 0 bases at J, with 19 bases between the two ends. Germline V CDR1 and CDR2: SEHNR, FQNEAQ (reference sequence). CDR3 length: 17 amino acids. CDR3 sequence reads: CASSPLRERRANYGYTF. In nucleotides, the CDR3 is TGTGCCAGCAGCCCGCTCAGGGAACGGAGGGCTAACTATGGCTACACCTTC.

The chain employs TRBV6-2 or TRBV6-3 and TRBJ2-7; no definite D call. Germline-derived CDR1 and CDR2 are MNHEY and SVGEGT. The CDR3 length is 17 residues. Trimming took off 5 bases at V and 2 bases at J, with 22 bases between the two ends. CDR3 residues: CASSKRMVGTFPYEQYF. The CDR3 DNA reads as TGTGCCAGCAGTAAGCGTATGGTTGGAACCTTCCCCTACGAGCAGTACTTC.

Only one count was recorded for this clone. The chain uses TRBV19 and TRBJ2-3, with 7 bases matching TRBD1. Germline assignment: CDR1 LNHDA and CDR2 SQIVND (reference sequence). The CDR3 extends over 13 amino acids. V trimming: 11 bases; J trimming: 5 bases; junction bases outside the gene matches: 10. CDR3 in amino acids: CAAADRAGDTQYF. DNA of the CDR3: TGTGCCGCTGCAGACAGGGCGGGAGATACGCAGTATTTT.

This sequence joins TRBV6-6 and TRBJ1-3, with D unclear. The length of the CDR3 is 12 residues. Germline-derived CDR1 and CDR2 are MNHNY and SVGAGI (reference sequence). The germline V and J ends were trimmed by 7 bases and 0 bases, with 4 bases remaining between them. As DNA, the CDR3 is TGTGCCAGCACAGGCTCTGGAAACACCATATATTTT. It specifies CASTGSGNTIYF.

The chain carries TRBV11-3 and TRBJ2-2, with 9 bases fitting TRBD2. CDR1 and CDR2 from the germline V gene are SGHNT and YENEEA. The length of the CDR3 is 14 residues. V shed 8 bases and J 4 bases; nucleotides not matched to a gene: 5. The CDR3, as DNA: TGTGCCAGCGGGAGGACTAGCGCCACCGGGGAGCTGTTTTTT. Translation gives CASGRTSATGELFF.